What follows describes a single T cell receptor (beta chain). The target antigen is unknown. A second PCR of about 7 to 12 cycles used a sample-barcoded 5' primer and a J-beta primer mix. Each CDR3 protein is one row after TCRdb ran MiXCR on the 5' RACE reads. Among 780,000 or so distinct CDR3 sequences, more than 20% were seen once, and the ten largest hold roughly 3.5%. This record belongs to a study of blood T cells in healthy people across ages. The CDR3 covers 14 residues. Germline CDR1 reads SGHKS; CDR2 reads YYEKEE (reference sequence). V was shortened by 3 bases and J by 2 bases, with 11 bases between the two germline ends. Findings of the study overall: Unsorted PBMC material precluded a definitive naive versus antigen-experienced comparison. Both naive CD4+ cell counts and diversity were greater in long-lived donors than in aged donors.

These records were also assigned to another study, of T cells of mothers and their children.

Material for sequencing was blood. V and J are TRBV5-5 and TRBJ1-1; no firm D call. The sequence was collected from a boy between 10 and 17 years old in good health. The CDR3 DNA reads as TGTGCCAGCAGCTCCTTCGCGCCAAACACTGAAGCTTTCTTT. Its protein product is CASSSFAPNTEAFF.